In its sample, the clone carrying this TCR beta chain was seen a few times. Its specificity is unknown. These data come from a study of T cells after yellow fever vaccination. Each CDR3 protein gets one entry after TCRdb re-called the 5' RACE reads with MiXCR. The sample contains a few hundred thousand distinct CDR3 sequences, 3% to 4.5% of which appear only once. Deletions cut 6 bases from V and 8 bases from J, with 14 bases between. The CDR3 contains 13 residues. The germline V gene has CDR1 SEHNR and CDR2 FQNEAQ (reference sequence). Study-level findings and limits: Subsequent booster samples again held most clones from primary vaccination (96% CD4, roughly 88% CD8).

Material: PBMCs, obtained 5 days after the yellow fever booster vaccination. This sequence joins TRBV7-9 and TRBJ2-1; D is uncertain. The sequence came from a young man who received the YFV17D yellow fever vaccine. CDR3 DNA sequence: TGTGCCAGCAGTAGCACCCTAAACGATGAGCAGTTCTTC. It yields the protein CASSSTLNDEQFF.